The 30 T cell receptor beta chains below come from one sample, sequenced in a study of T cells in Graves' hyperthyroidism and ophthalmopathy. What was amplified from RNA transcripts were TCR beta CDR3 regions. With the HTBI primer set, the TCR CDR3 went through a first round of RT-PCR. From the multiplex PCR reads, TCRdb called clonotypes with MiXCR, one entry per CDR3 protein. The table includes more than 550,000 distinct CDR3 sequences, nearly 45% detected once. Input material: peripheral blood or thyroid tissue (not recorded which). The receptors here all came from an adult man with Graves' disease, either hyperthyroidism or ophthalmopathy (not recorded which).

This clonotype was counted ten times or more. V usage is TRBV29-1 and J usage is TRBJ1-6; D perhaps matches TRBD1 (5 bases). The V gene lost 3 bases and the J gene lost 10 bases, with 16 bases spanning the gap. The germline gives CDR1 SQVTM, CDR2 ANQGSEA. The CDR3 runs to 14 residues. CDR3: CSVDVGGKGSPLHF. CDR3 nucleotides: TGCAGCGTTGATGTGGGGGGGAAGGGATCACCCCTCCACTTT.

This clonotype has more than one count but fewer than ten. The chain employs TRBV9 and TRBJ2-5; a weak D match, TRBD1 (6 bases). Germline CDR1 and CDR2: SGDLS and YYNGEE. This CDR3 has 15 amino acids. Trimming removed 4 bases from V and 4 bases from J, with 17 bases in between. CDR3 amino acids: CASSHSTTGRETQYF. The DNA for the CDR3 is TGTGCCAGCAGCCATTCCACAACAGGGCGAGAGACCCAGTACTTC.

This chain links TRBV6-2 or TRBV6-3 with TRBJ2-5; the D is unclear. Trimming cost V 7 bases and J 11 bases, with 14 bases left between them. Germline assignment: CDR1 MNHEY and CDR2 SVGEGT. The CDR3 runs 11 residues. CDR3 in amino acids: CASTTHNEQYF. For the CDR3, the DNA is TGTGCCAGCACCACCCACAATGAGCAGTACTTC.

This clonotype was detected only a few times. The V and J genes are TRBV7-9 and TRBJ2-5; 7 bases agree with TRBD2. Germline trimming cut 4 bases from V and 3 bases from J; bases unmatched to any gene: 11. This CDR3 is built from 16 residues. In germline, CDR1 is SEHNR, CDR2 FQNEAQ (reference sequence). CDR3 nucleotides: TGTGCCAGCAGCTACTCTCCCGGGGGGAAGGAAGAGACCCAGTACTTC. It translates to CASSYSPGGKEETQYF.

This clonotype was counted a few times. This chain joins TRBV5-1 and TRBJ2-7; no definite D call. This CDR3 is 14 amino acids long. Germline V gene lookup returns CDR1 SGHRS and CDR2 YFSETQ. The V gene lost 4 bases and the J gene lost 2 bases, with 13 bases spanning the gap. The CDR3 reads CASSIDTGPYEQYF. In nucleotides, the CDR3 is TGCGCCAGCAGCATCGACACTGGTCCCTACGAGCAGTACTTC. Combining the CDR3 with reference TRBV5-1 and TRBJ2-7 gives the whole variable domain KAGVTQTPRYLIKTRGQQVTLSCSPISGHRSVSWYQQTPGQGLQFLFEYFSETQRNKGNFPGRFSGRQFSNSRSEMNVSTLELGDSALYLCASSIDTGPYEQYFGPGTRLTVT.

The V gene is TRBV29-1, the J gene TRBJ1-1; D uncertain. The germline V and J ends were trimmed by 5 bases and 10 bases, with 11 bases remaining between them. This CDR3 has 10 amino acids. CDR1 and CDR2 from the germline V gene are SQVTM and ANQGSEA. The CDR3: CSVRTAGAFF. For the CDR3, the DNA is TGCAGCGTTCGGACGGCTGGAGCTTTCTTT.

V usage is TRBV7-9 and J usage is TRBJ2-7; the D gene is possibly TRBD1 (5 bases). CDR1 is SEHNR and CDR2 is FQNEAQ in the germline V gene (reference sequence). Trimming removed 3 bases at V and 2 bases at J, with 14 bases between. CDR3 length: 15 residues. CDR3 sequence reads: CASSLGPGQPYEQYF. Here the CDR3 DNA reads TGTGCCAGCAGCTTGGGGCCCGGACAACCCTACGAGCAGTACTTC.

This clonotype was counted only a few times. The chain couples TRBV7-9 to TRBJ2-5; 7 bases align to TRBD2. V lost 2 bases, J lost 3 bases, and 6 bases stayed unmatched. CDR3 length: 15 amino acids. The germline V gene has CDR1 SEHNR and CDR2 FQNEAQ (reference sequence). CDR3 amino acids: CASSLLSGGEETQYF. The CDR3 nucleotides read TGTGCCAGCAGCTTATTGTCTGGGGGGGAAGAGACCCAGTACTTC. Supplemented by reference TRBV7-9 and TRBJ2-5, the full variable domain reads DTGVSQNPRHKITKRGQNVTFRCDPISEHNRLYWYRQTLGQGPEFLTYFQNEAQLEKSRLLSDRFSAERPKGSFSTLEIQRTEQGDSAMYLCASSLLSGGEETQYFGPGTRLLVL.

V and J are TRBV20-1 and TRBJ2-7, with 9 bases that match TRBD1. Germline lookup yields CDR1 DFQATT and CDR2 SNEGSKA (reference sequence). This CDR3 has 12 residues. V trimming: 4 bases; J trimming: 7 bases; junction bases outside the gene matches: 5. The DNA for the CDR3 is TGCAGTGCTAACAGGGGGCGGGGTGAGCAGTACTTC. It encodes CSANRGRGEQYF.

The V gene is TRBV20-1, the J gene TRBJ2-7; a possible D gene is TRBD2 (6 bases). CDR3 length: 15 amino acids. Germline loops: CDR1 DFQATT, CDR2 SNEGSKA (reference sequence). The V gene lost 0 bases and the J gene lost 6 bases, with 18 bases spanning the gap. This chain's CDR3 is CSARDPGREHGEQYF. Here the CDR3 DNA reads TGCAGTGCTAGAGATCCGGGGCGGGAACATGGCGAGCAGTACTTC.

DNA for the CDR3: TGTGCCAGCAGTGTCCACAGGGAGGGCCAGCCCCAGCATTTT. Translation: CASSVHREGQPQHF. V gene TRBV2 combines with J gene TRBJ1-5; perhaps TRBD1 as D (6 bases). In germline, CDR1 is SNHLY, CDR2 FYNNEI. V shed 4 bases and J shed 7 bases, with 14 bases lying between them. The CDR3 is 14 residues long. The variable domain in full, with the rest retrieved from reference TRBV2 and TRBJ1-5, is EPEVTQTPSHQVTQMGQEVILRCVPISNHLYFYWYRQILGQKVEFLVSFYNNEISEKSEIFDDQFSVERPDGSNFTLKIRSTKLEDSAMYFCASSVHREGQPQHFGDGTRLSIL.

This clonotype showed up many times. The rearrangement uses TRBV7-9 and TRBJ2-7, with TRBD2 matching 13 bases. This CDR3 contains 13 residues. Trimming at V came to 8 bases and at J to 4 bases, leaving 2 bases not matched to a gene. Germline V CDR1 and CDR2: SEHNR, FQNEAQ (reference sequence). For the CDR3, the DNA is TGTGCCAGCCGACTAGCGGGGGGTTACGAGCAGTACTTC. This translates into CASRLAGGYEQYF.

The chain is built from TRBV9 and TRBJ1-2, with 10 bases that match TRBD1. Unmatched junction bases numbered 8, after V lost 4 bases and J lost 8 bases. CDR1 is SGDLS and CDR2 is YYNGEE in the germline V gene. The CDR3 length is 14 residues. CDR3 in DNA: TGTGCCAGCAGCATCACCGGGACAGGGGTCGGCTACACCTTC. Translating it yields CASSITGTGVGYTF.

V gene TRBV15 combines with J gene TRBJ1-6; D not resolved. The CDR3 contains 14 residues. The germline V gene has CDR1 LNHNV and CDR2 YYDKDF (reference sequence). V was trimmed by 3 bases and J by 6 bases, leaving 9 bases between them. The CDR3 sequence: CATSSSSINSPLHF. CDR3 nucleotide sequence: TGTGCCACCAGCAGCTCGTCCATTAATTCACCCCTCCACTTT.

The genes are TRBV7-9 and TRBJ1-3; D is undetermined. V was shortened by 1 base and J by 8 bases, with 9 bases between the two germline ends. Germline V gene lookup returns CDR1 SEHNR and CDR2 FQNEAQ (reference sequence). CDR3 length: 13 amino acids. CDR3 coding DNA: TGTGCCAGCAGCTTAGATGGTGGCTACACCATATATTTT. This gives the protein CASSLDGGYTIYF.

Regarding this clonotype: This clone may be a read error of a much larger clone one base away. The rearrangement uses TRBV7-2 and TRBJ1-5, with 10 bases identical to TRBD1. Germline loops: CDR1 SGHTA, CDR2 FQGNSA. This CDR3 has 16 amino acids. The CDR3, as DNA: TGTGCCAGCAGCTTGGGACAGGGGATCAGCAATCAGCCCCAGCTTTTT. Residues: CASSLGQGISNQPQLF.

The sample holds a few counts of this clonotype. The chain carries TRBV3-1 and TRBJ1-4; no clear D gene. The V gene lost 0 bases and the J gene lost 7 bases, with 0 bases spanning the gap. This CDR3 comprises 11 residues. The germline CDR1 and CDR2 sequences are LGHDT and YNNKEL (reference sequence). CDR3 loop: CASSQDEKLFF. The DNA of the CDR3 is TGTGCCAGCAGCCAAGATGAAAAACTGTTTTTT.

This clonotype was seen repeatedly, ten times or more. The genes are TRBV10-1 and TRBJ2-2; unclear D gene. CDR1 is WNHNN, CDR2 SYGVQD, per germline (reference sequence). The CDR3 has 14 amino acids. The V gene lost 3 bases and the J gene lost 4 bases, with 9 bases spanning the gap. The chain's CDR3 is CASSDRIITGELFF. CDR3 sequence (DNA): TGCGCCAGCAGTGACAGGATTATCACCGGGGAGCTGTTTTTT.

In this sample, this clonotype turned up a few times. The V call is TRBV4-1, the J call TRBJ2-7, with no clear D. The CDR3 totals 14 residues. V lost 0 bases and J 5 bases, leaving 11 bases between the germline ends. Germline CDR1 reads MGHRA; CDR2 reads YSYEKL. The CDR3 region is CASSQDVMSDEQYF. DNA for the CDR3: TGCGCCAGCAGCCAAGACGTCATGAGCGACGAGCAGTACTTC.

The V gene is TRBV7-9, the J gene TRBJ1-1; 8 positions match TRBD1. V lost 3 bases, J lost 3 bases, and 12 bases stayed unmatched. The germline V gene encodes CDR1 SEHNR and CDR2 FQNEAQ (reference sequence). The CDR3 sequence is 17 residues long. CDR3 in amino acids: CASSLGTGPDSHTEAFF. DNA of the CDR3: TGTGCCAGCAGCTTGGGGACAGGACCAGATTCGCACACTGAAGCTTTCTTT.

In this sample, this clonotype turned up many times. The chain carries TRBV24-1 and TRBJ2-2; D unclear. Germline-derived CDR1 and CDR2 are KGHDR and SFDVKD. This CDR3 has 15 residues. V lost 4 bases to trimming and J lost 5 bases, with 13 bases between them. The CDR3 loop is CATSDTRRVTGELFF. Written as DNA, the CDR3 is TGTGCCACCAGTGACACGCGCCGTGTGACCGGGGAGCTGTTTTTT.

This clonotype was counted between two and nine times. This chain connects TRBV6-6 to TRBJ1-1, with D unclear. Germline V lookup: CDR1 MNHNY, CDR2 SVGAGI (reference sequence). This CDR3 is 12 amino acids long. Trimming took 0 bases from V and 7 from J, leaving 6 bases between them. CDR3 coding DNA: TGTGCCAGCAGTTACTCGGGTTTTGAAGCTTTCTTT. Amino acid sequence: CASSYSGFEAFF.

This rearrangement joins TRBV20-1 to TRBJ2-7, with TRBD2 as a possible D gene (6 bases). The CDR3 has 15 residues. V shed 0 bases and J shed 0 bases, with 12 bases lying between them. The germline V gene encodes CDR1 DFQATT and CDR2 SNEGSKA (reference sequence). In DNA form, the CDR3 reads TGCAGTGCTAGAGATGCGGGGCAGAGCTCCTACGAGCAGTACTTC. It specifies CSARDAGQSSYEQYF.

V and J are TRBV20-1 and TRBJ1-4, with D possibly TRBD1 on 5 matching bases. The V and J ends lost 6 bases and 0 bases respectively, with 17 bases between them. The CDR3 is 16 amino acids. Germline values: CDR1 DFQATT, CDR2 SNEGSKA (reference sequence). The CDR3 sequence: CSATSGEPATNEKLFF. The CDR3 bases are TGCAGTGCCACTTCGGGGGAGCCGGCAACTAATGAAAAACTGTTTTTT.

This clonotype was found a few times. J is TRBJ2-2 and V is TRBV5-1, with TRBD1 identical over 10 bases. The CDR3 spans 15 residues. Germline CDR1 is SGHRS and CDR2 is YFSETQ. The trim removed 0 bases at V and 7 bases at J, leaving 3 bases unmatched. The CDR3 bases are TGCGCCAGCAGCTTGGGACAGGGGGCGATCGGGGAGCTGTTTTTT. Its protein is CASSLGQGAIGELFF.

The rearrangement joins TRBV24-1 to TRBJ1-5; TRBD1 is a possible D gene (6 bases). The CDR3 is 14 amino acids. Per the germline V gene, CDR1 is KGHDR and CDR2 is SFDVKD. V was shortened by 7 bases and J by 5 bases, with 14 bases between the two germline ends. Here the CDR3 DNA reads TGTGCCACCAGGGGGGCAGGGTGGGATCAGCCCCAGCATTTT. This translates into CATRGAGWDQPQHF.

As DNA, the CDR3 is TGTGCCAGCAGCTCGGGGGGGCTCCCAAATTCACCCCTCCACTTT. This gives the protein CASSSGGLPNSPLHF. J is TRBJ1-6 and V is TRBV7-9; TRBD1 might be the D (6 bases). Germline lookup yields CDR1 SEHNR and CDR2 FQNEAQ (reference sequence). CDR3 length: 15 amino acids. Trimming stripped 4 bases from V and 7 bases from J, with 14 bases between.

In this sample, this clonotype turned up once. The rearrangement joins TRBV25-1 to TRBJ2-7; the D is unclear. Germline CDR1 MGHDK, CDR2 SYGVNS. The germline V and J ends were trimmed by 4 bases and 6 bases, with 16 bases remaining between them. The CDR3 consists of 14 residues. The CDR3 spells CASSAISLLGEQYF. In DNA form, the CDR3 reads TGTGCCAGCAGTGCGATATCTCTGCTGGGCGAGCAGTACTTC.

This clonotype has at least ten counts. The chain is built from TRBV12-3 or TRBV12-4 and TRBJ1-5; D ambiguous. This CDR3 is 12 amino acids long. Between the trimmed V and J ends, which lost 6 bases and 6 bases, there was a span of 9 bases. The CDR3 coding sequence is TGTGCCAGCAGCCGCGGACGTCAGCCCCAGCATTTT. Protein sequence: CASSRGRQPQHF.

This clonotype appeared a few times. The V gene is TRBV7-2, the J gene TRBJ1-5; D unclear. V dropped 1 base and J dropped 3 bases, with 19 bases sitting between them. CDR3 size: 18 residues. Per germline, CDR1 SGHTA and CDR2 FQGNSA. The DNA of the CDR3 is TGTGCCAGCAGCTTAGTTCCCAGGAAGGCGGGTACCAATCAGCCCCAGCATTTT. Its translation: CASSLVPRKAGTNQPQHF. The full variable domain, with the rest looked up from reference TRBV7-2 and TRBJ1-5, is GAGVSQSPSNKVTEKGKDVELRCDPISGHTALYWYRQSLGQGLEFLIYFQGNSAPDKSGLPSDRFSAERTGGSVSTLTIQRTQQEDSAVYLCASSLVPRKAGTNQPQHFGDGTRLSIL.